The TCR beta chain described here comes from a study of cytomegalovirus exposure and HLA in healthy donors. Overall study: Earlier, some 170 million T cells were analyzed, and 95 million to 140 million unique TCR beta sequences were found among them.

The germline V gene encodes CDR1 MGHRA and CDR2 YSYEKL. The CDR3 is 15 amino acids. J was trimmed by 3 bases and V by 5 bases; bases with no gene match: 2. The study's findings and limits: Reports credit the classifier with highly specific, highly sensitive diagnosis of cytomegalovirus status. In vitro, three CMV-associated chains proved specific for CMV antigens.

Use of 60 Vbeta and 13 Jbeta primers characterized the PCR. Generated by immunoSEQ multiplex PCR, the TCRdb table keeps only in-frame clones and is missing some. Of a few hundred thousand clones listed, almost 80% are singletons. Details on this clone: Its antigen is as yet unknown.

The clonotype originates from a man aged 18 to 29 in good health and CMV-seronegative. The specimen was PBMCs. V gene TRBV4-1 combines with J gene TRBJ2-2, with 11 nucleotides matching TRBD1. DNA for the CDR3: TGCGCCAGCAGCTGGGGACAGGGGGACACCGGGGAGCTGTTTTTT. It is translated as CASSWGQGDTGELFF.